The subject of this entry is one T cell receptor (beta chain). The sample originates from a study of prognosis after radiotherapy for stage I lung cancer. Whole-study context: With over ten men and six or seven women, the cohort's median age was approximately 74 years, range roughly 50–84. In a handful of patients, distant metastases developed after radiotherapy (median roughly 7 months), whereas 15 patients showed no significant progression.

The CDR3 is made up of 14 amino acids. CDR1 is SNHLY and CDR2 is FYNNEI in the germline V gene. The junction had 7 bases not matched to a gene; V was cut back by 11 bases and J by 1 base. Multiplex PCR in two rounds served to amplify TCR beta CDR3 from genomic DNA. Every TRBV and TRBJ gene had its own specific primer in first-round PCR. Second-round PCR relied on universal primers. TCRdb reprocessed the multiplex PCR reads with MiXCR, giving one entry per CDR3 protein. The sample holds tens of thousands of distinct CDR3 sequences, 35% to 50% seen once. The source is a donor older than 45 with non-small cell lung cancer. The genes are TRBV2 and TRBJ2-2; 7 bases are a match to TRBD2. Sequences were derived from PBMCs, sampled before or after stereotactic body radiation therapy (not recorded which). The CDR3 region has the DNA TGTGCCGGGACCTCTAGCGGGAACACCGGGGAGCTGTTTTTT. Amino acids: CAGTSSGNTGELFF.